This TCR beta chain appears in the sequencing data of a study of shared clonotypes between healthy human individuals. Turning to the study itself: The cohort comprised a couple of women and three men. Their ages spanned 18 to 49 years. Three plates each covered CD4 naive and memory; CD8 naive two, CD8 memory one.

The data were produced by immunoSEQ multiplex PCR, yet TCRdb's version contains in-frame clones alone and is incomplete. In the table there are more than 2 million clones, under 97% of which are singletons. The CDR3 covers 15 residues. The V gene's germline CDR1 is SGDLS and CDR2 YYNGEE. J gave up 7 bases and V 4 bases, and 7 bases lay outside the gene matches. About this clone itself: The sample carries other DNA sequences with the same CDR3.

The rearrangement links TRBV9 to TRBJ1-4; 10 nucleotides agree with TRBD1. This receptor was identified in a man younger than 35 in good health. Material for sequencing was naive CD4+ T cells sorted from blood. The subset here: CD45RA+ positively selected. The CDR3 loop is CASSTRTGGGEKLFF. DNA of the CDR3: TGTGCCAGCAGCACCCGGACAGGGGGAGGTGAAAAACTGTTTTTT.